The entry that follows covers one TCR beta chain sequence. Its antigen is currently not known. Base qualities are not recorded, but no much larger clone differs from it by a single base. This sample is part of a study of blood T cell repertoires in COVID-19 (dated by TCRdb to the early 2020s). In terms of the full investigation: The collaborator samples originated in the United States, Italy and Spain and spanned the acute and convalescent phases of COVID-19. The prospective study material was composed of cDNA or gDNA derived from T cells, B-cell-depleted T cells, or PBMCs. Deeply sampled blood TCRbeta repertoires from subjects exposed to, actively infected with, or recovered from COVID-19 were included in the dataset. The repertoires were made available in a free public database intended to serve as a resource for research on the immune response to SARS-CoV-2. Samples came from the ongoing ImmuneRACE study (first 160 participants) plus 1,254 subjects from 6 global collaborators. The sample metadata nearly always contained a de-identified subject ID, COVID-19 status, age in years and sex. Where HLA class I and class II types were available, the types were taken from metadata supplied by the sample provider, not from assay-based typing. On the study overall, not on this receptor specifically: The amount of clinical and demographic metadata varied by source and participant and was provided uncurated.

The germline V gene yields ENHRY for CDR1 and SYGVKD for CDR2. Relative to germline, V is 0 bases shorter and J is 0 bases shorter, with 9 bases between their ends. Reading from cysteine to phenylalanine, the CDR3 counts 16 amino acids. The DNA shown is the 48-base CDR3, in frame from base 1. The collaborating institutions used their own protocols to collect whole blood in K2EDTA tubes. Collaborator samples were shipped for TCRbeta analysis as frozen whole blood, isolated PBMCs, or DNA extracted from either sample type. TCRbeta CDR3 regions were amplified from genomic DNA by means of the immunoSEQ Assay, a bias-controlled multiplex PCR. The authors' pipeline ran thus. The number of nucleated cells in each sample was estimated by amplification of reference gene primers within the assay. To quantify the absolute abundance of each unique TCRbeta CDR3 rearrangement, sequence reads were collapsed and filtered. For each sample, productive Simpson clonality was calculated as the square root of Simpson's diversity index over productive rearrangements. Entries here come from immuneACCESS through TCRdb and include only in-frame sequences with V and J called. Some clones fail to appear in such tables; in the studies checked, an unresolved V gene covers under half of the shortfall, and the cause of the remainder is unknown. V and J calls plus clone size are reproduced from that table; the DNA served to infer D and trimming. This sample gives some 69,000 clones in total; over 80% of them show up just once. The biggest ten clones account for approximately 2.5% of the sample.

The sequence joins TRBV10-3 to TRBJ2-1, with no reliable assignment of the D segment. This receptor was taken from a man of 80 years or more with active or convalescent COVID-19. Material for sequencing was peripheral blood. The CDR3 protein: CAISESVYTSYNEQFF. The nucleotide sequence is TGTGCCATCAGTGAGTCTGTCTATACCTCCTACAATGAGCAGTTCTTC.